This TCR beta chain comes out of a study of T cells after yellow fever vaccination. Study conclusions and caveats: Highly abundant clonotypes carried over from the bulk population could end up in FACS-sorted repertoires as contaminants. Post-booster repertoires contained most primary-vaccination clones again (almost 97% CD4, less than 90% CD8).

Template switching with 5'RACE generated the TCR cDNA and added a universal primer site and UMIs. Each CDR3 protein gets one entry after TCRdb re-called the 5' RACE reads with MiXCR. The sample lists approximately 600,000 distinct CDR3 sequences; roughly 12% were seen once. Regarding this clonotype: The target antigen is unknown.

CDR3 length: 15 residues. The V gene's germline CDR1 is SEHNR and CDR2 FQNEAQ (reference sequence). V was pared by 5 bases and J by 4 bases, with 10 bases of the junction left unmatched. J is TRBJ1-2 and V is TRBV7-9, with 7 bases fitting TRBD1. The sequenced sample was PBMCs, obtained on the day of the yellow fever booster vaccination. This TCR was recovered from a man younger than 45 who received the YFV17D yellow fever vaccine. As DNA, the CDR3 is TGTGCCAGCAGCAAGGGACAGAGCGTGGTCTATGGCTACACCTTC. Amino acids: CASSKGQSVVYGYTF.